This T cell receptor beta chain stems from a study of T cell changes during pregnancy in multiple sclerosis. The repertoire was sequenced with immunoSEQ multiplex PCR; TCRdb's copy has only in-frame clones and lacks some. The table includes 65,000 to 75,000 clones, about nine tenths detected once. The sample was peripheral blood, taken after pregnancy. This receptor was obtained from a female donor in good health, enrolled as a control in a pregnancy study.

The CDR3 spells CAISERGQGQSGNTIYF. The CDR3 DNA is TGTGCCATCAGTGAGCGGGGACAGGGACAATCCGGAAACACCATATATTTT. This sequence joins TRBV10-3 and TRBJ1-3; 9 bases are shared with TRBD1. Germline assignment: CDR1 ENHRY and CDR2 SYGVKD. The CDR3 extends over 17 amino acids. J gave up 4 bases and V 2 bases, and 9 bases lay outside the gene matches.